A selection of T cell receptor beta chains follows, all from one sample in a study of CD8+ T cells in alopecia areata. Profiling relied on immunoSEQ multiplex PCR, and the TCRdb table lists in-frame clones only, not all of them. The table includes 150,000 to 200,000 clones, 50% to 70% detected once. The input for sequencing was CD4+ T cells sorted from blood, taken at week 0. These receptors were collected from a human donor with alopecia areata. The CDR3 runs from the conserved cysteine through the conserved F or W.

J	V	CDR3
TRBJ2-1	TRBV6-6	CASSLGGVSYNEQFF
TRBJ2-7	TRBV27	CASSFSGEPYEQYF
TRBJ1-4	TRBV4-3	CASSQGQGNEKLFF
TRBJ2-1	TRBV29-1	CSVRPLLDNEQFF
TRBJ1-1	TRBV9	CASSVEMNTEAFF
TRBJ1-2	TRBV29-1	CSVQSDRGIGYTF
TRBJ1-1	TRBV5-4	CASSFARGTEAFF
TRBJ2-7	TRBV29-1	CSVALGAYEQYF
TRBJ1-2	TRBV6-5	CASSLSGQGNYGYTF
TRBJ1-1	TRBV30	CAGDRRNTEAFF
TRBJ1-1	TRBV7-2	CASSSGASKWAFF
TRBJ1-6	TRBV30	CAWSDGTDNSPLHF
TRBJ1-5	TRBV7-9	CATLLAQHF
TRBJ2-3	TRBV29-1	CSVGTGGSDTQYF
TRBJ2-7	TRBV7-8	CASSARLAGDYEQYF
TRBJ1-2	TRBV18	CASSPTGPPRNGYTF
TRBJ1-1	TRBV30	CAWSVLRNTEAFF
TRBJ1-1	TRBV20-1	CSASQGTEAFF
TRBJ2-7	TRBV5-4	CASSTHSGGTIEQYF
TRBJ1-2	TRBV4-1	CASSPLYREGGYTF
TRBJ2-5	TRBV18	CASSPLYQETQYF
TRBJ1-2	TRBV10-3	CAISGTDGYTF
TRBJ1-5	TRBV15	CATSREVNQPQHF
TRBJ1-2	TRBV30	CAWSVISQNPTTF
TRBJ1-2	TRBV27	CASSLTGQSYGYTF
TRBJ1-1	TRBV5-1	CASSSLTWDRDTEAFF
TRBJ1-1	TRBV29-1	CSTLGGNTEAFF
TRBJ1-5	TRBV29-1	CSVEFSSNQPQHF
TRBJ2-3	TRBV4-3	CASSQEISSNTDTQYF
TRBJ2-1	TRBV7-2	CASSLPTGYNEQFF